Presented here are 29 T cell receptor beta chains from one specimen sequenced in a study of blood T cell repertoires in COVID-19. Clones were sequenced by immunoSEQ multiplex PCR, and TCRdb holds only the in-frame ones, with some missing. The sample shows roughly 92,000 clones, around 87% of them seen only once. Material: peripheral blood. All receptors derive from a human donor with acute or convalescent COVID-19. The donor label of this sample is uncertain.

The chain couples TRBV3-1 (or the pseudogene TRBV3-2) to TRBJ1-2, with D maybe TRBD1 (6 bases). V was clipped by 0 bases and J by 0 bases, with 14 bases between them. The CDR3 has 17 residues. The germline V gene encodes CDR1 LGHDT and CDR2 YNNKEL (reference sequence). DNA for the CDR3: TGTGCCAGCAGCCAAGAGTGGCAGGGGCGAACTAACTATGGCTACACCTTC. Protein sequence: CASSQEWQGRTNYGYTF.

The chain has TRBV6-5 and TRBJ1-6; 7 nucleotides match TRBD1. This CDR3 contains 15 residues. Germline V gives CDR1 MNHEY, CDR2 SVGAGI. With 6 bases clipped from V and 9 bases from J, the junction kept 11 bases outside the gene matches. The CDR3 bases are TGTGCCAGCAGGCCACCGGGACAGACATCTTCACCCCTCCACTTT. Its translation: CASRPPGQTSSPLHF.

The CDR3 coding sequence is TGTGCCAGCAGCCAAGGCGGGCTGGGCAATCAGCCCCAGCATTTT. Translation gives CASSQGGLGNQPQHF. V is TRBV3-1 (or the pseudogene TRBV3-2) and J is TRBJ1-5; unclear D gene. CDR1 and CDR2 (germline): LGHDT, YNNKEL (reference sequence). This CDR3 comprises 15 residues. V was pared by 1 base and J by 2 bases, with 9 bases between.

This rearrangement joins TRBV24-1 to TRBJ1-2, with 7 bases identical to TRBD1. This CDR3 has 17 residues. Germline V lookup: CDR1 KGHDR, CDR2 SFDVKD. V was clipped by 7 bases and J by 0 bases; unmatched bases: 13. The CDR3 bases are TGTGCCACCAGCATCTATGGACAGGATTCAGCTAACTATGGCTACACCTTC. As protein: CATSIYGQDSANYGYTF.

This clone was detected only once. The gene calls are TRBV7-3 and TRBJ2-3; TRBD1 matches 9 bases. Germline CDR1 is SGHTA and CDR2 is FQGTGA. CDR3 size: 17 residues. The V and J ends lost 2 bases and 2 bases, in that order; junction bases with no gene match: 8. The CDR3, as DNA: TGTGCCAGCAGCTTACTTGGGACAGGGCGTGACACAGATACGCAGTATTTT. This gives the protein CASSLLGTGRDTDTQYF.

The chain carries TRBV6-5 and TRBJ2-7, with a possible D match to TRBD1 (6 bases). Trimming removed 6 bases from V and 0 bases from J, with 9 bases in between. Per germline, CDR1 MNHEY and CDR2 SVGAGI. The CDR3 loop spans 13 amino acids. The CDR3 here is CASRGHSSYEQYF. The CDR3, as DNA: TGTGCCAGCAGGGGACATAGCTCCTACGAGCAGTACTTC.

This clone has just one count. This chain links TRBV4-3 with TRBJ1-4; the match to TRBD1 covers 8 bases. Germline-derived CDR1 and CDR2 are LGHNA and YSLEER. CDR3 length: 15 amino acids. Unmatched junction bases numbered 2, after V lost 3 bases and J lost 2 bases. CDR3 protein: CASSHHRGTNEKLFF. CDR3 coding DNA: TGCGCCAGCAGCCACCACAGGGGGACTAATGAAAAACTGTTTTTT.

V and J are TRBV28 and TRBJ2-7, with a weak D call TRBD2 (6 bases). With 2 bases removed from V and 6 bases from J, the gap between germline ends came to 8 bases. This CDR3 is 12 amino acids long. Germline assignment: CDR1 MDHEN and CDR2 SYDVKM. CDR3 amino acids: CASSLAGSEQYF. Here the CDR3 DNA reads TGTGCCAGCAGTTTAGCCGGGAGCGAGCAGTACTTC.

The chain joins TRBV2 to TRBJ1-2; 9 bases are shared with TRBD1. V lost 9 bases to trimming and J lost 7 bases; unmatched junction nucleotides: 6. Germline values: CDR1 SNHLY, CDR2 FYNNEI. CDR3 length equals 12 residues. The CDR3 coding sequence is TGTGCCAGTAACAGGGGGCAGGGTGGCTACACCTTC. As protein: CASNRGQGGYTF.

The chain employs TRBV7-9 and TRBJ1-1; 10 bases map to TRBD1. The length of the CDR3 is 14 residues. V was clipped by 5 bases and J by 3 bases; unmatched bases: 3. The germline CDR1 and CDR2 sequences are SEHNR and FQNEAQ (reference sequence). DNA of the CDR3: TGTGCCAGCAGCCTCGGACAGGGGGACACTGAAGCTTTCTTT. This codes for CASSLGQGDTEAFF.

The V call is TRBV2, the J call TRBJ1-1; D is ambiguous. The CDR3 sequence is 13 residues long. Deletions cut 4 bases from V and 3 bases from J, with 9 bases between. Germline V lookup: CDR1 SNHLY, CDR2 FYNNEI. The CDR3 here is CASSARVDTEAFF. In DNA, the CDR3 is TGTGCCAGCAGTGCACGGGTCGACACTGAAGCTTTCTTT. Complete variable domain (other parts from reference TRBV2 and TRBJ1-1): EPEVTQTPSHQVTQMGQEVILRCVPISNHLYFYWYRQILGQKVEFLVSFYNNEISEKSEIFDDQFSVERPDGSNFTLKIRSTKLEDSAMYFCASSARVDTEAFFGQGTRLTVV.

The chain employs TRBV7-3 and TRBJ1-2, with D hard to call. Trimming left V 0 bases short and J 7 bases short, with 9 bases between. Germline CDR1 SGHTA, CDR2 FQGTGA. The CDR3 runs to 13 residues. The CDR3 here is CASSLTRDSGYTF. The CDR3 DNA sequence: TGTGCCAGCAGCTTAACCCGGGATTCTGGCTACACCTTC. The full variable domain, its missing parts supplied by reference TRBV7-3 and TRBJ1-2, is GAGVSQTPSNKVTEKGKYVELRCDPISGHTALYWYRQSLGQGPEFLIYFQGTGAADDSGLPNDRFFAVRPEGSVSTLKIQRTERGDSAVYLCASSLTRDSGYTFGSGTRLTVV.

The chain is built from TRBV27 and TRBJ1-4; 10 nucleotides match TRBD1. The trim removed 0 bases at V and 9 bases at J, leaving 4 bases unmatched. The CDR3 has 15 residues. Germline V gene lookup returns CDR1 MNHEY and CDR2 SMNVEV (reference sequence). The DNA of the CDR3 is TGTGCCAGCAGTTTATCACGGGACAGGGGACAAAAACTGTTTTTT. Encoded protein: CASSLSRDRGQKLFF.

The chain combines TRBV29-1 with TRBJ2-2, with a weak D call TRBD1 (5 bases). CDR1 is SQVTM and CDR2 is ANQGSEA in the germline V gene. The CDR3 is 14 residues long. Trimming took 6 bases from V and 0 from J, leaving 11 bases between them. The CDR3, as DNA: TGCAGCGTACGACAGAATACGAACACCGGGGAGCTGTTTTTT. Its protein is CSVRQNTNTGELFF.

This clone was counted a single time. The chain combines TRBV27 with TRBJ2-7; TRBD2 aligns across 8 bases. V shed 5 bases and J 1 base; nucleotides not matched to a gene: 13. The germline V gene encodes CDR1 MNHEY and CDR2 SMNVEV (reference sequence). This CDR3 contains 17 residues. The CDR3 coding sequence is TGTGCCAGCAGTCTCCTAAGTAGCGGGGACCCATCCTACGAGCAGTACTTC. Amino acid sequence: CASSLLSSGDPSYEQYF.

The V and J genes are TRBV7-6 and TRBJ2-6; D possibly corresponds to TRBD2 (5 bases). This CDR3 comprises 18 residues. Deletions cut 2 bases from V and 0 bases from J, with 14 bases between. Per germline, CDR1 SGHVS and CDR2 FNYEAQ. The CDR3, as DNA: TGTGCCAGCAGCTTATCTAGCACTCTAAGCTCTGGGGCCAACGTCCTGACTTTC. This gives the protein CASSLSSTLSSGANVLTF.

The CDR3 here is CASSFSGGTGELFF. The DNA of the CDR3 is TGTGCCAGCAGCTTTAGCGGGGGGACAGGGGAGCTGTTTTTT. The chain has TRBV25-1 and TRBJ2-2, with 10 bases aligning to TRBD2. V lost 6 bases and J lost 8; bases outside the gene matches: 6. CDR1 and CDR2 from the germline V gene are MGHDK and SYGVNS. The CDR3 totals 14 residues.

The chain combines TRBV6-4 with TRBJ1-6; tentative D call: TRBD1 (5 bases). CDR1 is MRHNA and CDR2 is SNTAGT in the germline V gene. The V gene lost 2 bases and the J gene lost 3 bases, with 17 bases spanning the gap. The CDR3 extends over 18 amino acids. CDR3 amino acids: CASSDTRSGVGYNSPLHF. The CDR3 coding sequence is TGTGCCAGCAGTGACACCCGCTCGGGGGTTGGCTATAATTCACCCCTCCACTTT.

The V call is TRBV3-1 (or the pseudogene TRBV3-2), the J call TRBJ2-7; D is perhaps TRBD1 (6 bases). The CDR3 contains 14 residues. With 3 bases removed from V and 6 bases from J, the gap between germline ends came to 15 bases. Germline V CDR1 and CDR2: LGHDT, YNNKEL (reference sequence). The CDR3 is CASSQGAVPGEQYF. As DNA, the CDR3 is TGTGCCAGCAGCCAGGGGGCCGTCCCGGGCGAGCAGTACTTC.

The chain has TRBV29-1 and TRBJ2-2; 7 nucleotides line up with TRBD1. The CDR3 runs to 14 residues. CDR1 and CDR2 from the germline V gene are SQVTM and ANQGSEA. Losses at the gene ends were 6 bases for V and 0 bases for J; bases not matched to a gene: 4. The CDR3 is CSVRQGPNTGELFF. CDR3 bases: TGCAGCGTAAGACAGGGCCCGAACACCGGGGAGCTGTTTTTT.

As regards this clone: Other nucleotide sequences from this sample produce the same CDR3. The chain has TRBV28 and TRBJ1-3, with TRBD1 identical over 9 bases. The CDR3 consists of 15 residues. Germline assignment: CDR1 MDHEN and CDR2 SYDVKM. V shed 4 bases and J 7 bases; nucleotides not matched to a gene: 8. The CDR3 nucleotides read TGTGCCAGCAGTTCTCGGGACAGGGTGAGCAACACCATATATTTT. It encodes CASSSRDRVSNTIYF.

The chain combines TRBV6-5 with TRBJ1-5; perhaps TRBD1 as D (5 bases). Per the germline V gene, CDR1 is MNHEY and CDR2 is SVGAGI. CDR3 length: 15 residues. The germline V and J ends were trimmed by 6 bases and 2 bases, with 14 bases remaining between them. The CDR3 nucleotides read TGTGCCAGCAGGGTACGGGGGGAGGGCAATCAGCCCCAGCATTTT. Translating it yields CASRVRGEGNQPQHF.

The rearrangement joins TRBV12-5 to TRBJ1-3; unclear D gene. Germline CDR1 and CDR2: LGHNT and FRNRAP. Trimming removed 8 bases from V and 4 bases from J, with 9 bases in between. This CDR3 contains 12 residues. The CDR3 is CASSSEGNTIYF. The CDR3, as DNA: TGTGCTAGTTCTTCTGAGGGAAACACCATATATTTT.

This clone was detected a few times. This chain joins TRBV5-4 and TRBJ1-2; D not certain. Trimming left V 2 bases short and J 4 bases short, with 15 bases between. CDR3 size: 15 residues. The germline V gene has CDR1 SGHNT and CDR2 YYREEE (reference sequence). CDR3 sequence: CASSFPPLAFYGYTF. Written as DNA, the CDR3 is TGTGCCAGCAGCTTCCCCCCTCTTGCGTTCTATGGCTACACCTTC.

V usage is TRBV5-8 and J usage is TRBJ2-7; TRBD1 is a possible D gene (6 bases). There are 17 residues in the CDR3. Looked up from germline, CDR1 is SGHTS and CDR2 is YDEGEE. V gave up 0 bases and J gave up 0 bases, with 16 bases separating them. The CDR3 spells CASSLVFRGTSSYEQYF. CDR3 nucleotide sequence: TGTGCCAGCAGCTTGGTATTCAGGGGTACGAGCTCCTACGAGCAGTACTTC.

In this sample, this clone turned up a few times. This sequence joins TRBV6-5 and TRBJ1-6; D gene uncertain. Germline lookup yields CDR1 MNHEY and CDR2 SVGAGI. Trimming shortened V by 7 bases and J by 2 bases, and 9 bases separated the two germline ends. CDR3 length equals 14 residues. The CDR3 loop reads CASKPGAYNSPLHF. CDR3 nucleotide sequence: TGTGCCAGCAAACCAGGCGCCTATAATTCACCCCTCCACTTT.

The chain recombines TRBV7-9 with TRBJ2-7, with 9 bases that match TRBD1. J was trimmed by 4 bases and V by 5 bases; bases with no gene match: 6. Germline CDR1 reads SEHNR; CDR2 reads FQNEAQ (reference sequence). CDR3 length: 14 amino acids. The CDR3 sequence: CASSPRDREYEQYF. Written as DNA, the CDR3 is TGTGCCAGCAGCCCTCGGGACAGGGAGTACGAGCAGTACTTC.

J is TRBJ2-1 and V is TRBV3-1 (or the pseudogene TRBV3-2); D perhaps matches TRBD2 (6 bases). Germline assignment: CDR1 LGHDT and CDR2 YNNKEL (reference sequence). Trimming removed 1 base at V and 5 bases at J, with 12 bases between. This CDR3 has 15 residues. CDR3 nucleotide sequence: TGTGCCAGCAGCCAAGGGCGGCGCGGGGACAATGAGCAGTTCTTC. Its translation is CASSQGRRGDNEQFF.

This sequence joins TRBV6-2 or TRBV6-3 and TRBJ1-5; 7 bases are shared with TRBD1. The germline V gene has CDR1 MNHEY and CDR2 SVGEGT. V lost 6 bases and J lost 6; bases outside the gene matches: 5. CDR3 size: 13 residues. CDR3 coding DNA: TGTGCCAGCAGCGACAGGGTCGGTCAGCCCCAGCATTTT. It is translated as CASSDRVGQPQHF.